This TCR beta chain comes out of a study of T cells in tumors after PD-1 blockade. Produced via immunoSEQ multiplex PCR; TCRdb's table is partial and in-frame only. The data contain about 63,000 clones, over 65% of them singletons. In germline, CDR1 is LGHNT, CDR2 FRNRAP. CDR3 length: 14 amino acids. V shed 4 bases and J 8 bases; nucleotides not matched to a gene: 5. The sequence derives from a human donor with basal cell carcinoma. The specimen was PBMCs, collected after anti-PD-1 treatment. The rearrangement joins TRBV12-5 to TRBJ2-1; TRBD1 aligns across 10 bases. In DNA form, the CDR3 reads TGTGCTAGTGGTTCGGGACAGGGGATCGATGAGCAGTTCTTC. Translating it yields CASGSGQGIDEQFF.